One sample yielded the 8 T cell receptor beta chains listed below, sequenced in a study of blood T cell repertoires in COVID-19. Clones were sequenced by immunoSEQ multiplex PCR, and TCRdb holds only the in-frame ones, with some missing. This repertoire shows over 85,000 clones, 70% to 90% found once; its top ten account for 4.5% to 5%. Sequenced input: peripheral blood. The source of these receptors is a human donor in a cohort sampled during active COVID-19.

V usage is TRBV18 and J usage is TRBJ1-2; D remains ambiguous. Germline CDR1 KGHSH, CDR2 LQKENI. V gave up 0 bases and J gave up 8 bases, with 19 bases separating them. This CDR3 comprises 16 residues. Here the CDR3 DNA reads TGTGCCAGCTCACCACCGATCATATCAGGCGAGGGCGGCTACACCTTC. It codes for CASSPPIISGEGGYTF.

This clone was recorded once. The CDR3 region is CASSPRSPSGSYHEQYF. The CDR3 region has the DNA TGTGCCAGCAGCCCAAGGTCCCCTAGCGGGAGTTACCACGAGCAGTACTTC. The gene calls are TRBV11-2 and TRBJ2-7; 10 nucleotides line up with TRBD2. Germline loops: CDR1 SGHAT, CDR2 FQNNGV. The CDR3 consists of 17 residues. The J segment lost 5 bases and the V segment lost 5 bases, leaving 15 bases of the junction unmatched.

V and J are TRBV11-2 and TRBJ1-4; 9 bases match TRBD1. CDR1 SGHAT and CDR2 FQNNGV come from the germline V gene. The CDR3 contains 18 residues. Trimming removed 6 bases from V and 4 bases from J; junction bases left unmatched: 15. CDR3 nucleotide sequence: TGTGCCAGCAGTCTACGGGGACAGGGAATTTCTTTTAATGAAAAACTGTTTTTT. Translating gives CASSLRGQGISFNEKLFF.

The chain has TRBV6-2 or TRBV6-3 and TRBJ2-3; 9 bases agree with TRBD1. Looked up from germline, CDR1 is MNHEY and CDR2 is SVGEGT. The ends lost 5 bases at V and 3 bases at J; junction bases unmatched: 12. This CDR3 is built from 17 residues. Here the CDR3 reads CASSPNAGTGWTDTQYF. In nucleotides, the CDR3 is TGTGCCAGCAGTCCAAATGCCGGGACAGGGTGGACAGATACGCAGTATTTT.

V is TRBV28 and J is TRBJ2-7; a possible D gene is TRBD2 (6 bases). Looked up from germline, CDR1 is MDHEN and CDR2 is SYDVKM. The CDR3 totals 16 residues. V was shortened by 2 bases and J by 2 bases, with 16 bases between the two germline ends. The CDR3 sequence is CASSLRWTGVPYEQYF. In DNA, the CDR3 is TGTGCCAGCAGTTTACGCTGGACGGGAGTCCCCTACGAGCAGTACTTC. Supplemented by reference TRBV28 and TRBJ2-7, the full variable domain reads DVKVTQSSRYLVKRTGEKVFLECVQDMDHENMFWYRQDPGLGLRLIYFSYDVKMKEKGDIPEGYSVSREKKERFSLILESASTNQTSMYLCASSLRWTGVPYEQYFGPGTRLTVT.

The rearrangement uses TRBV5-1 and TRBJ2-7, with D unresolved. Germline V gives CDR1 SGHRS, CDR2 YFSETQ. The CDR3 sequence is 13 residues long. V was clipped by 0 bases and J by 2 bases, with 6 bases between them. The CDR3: CASSLDSPYEQYF. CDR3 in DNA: TGCGCCAGCAGCTTGGACAGCCCCTACGAGCAGTACTTC. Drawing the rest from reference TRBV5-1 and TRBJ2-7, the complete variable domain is KAGVTQTPRYLIKTRGQQVTLSCSPISGHRSVSWYQQTPGQGLQFLFEYFSETQRNKGNFPGRFSGRQFSNSRSEMNVSTLELGDSALYLCASSLDSPYEQYFGPGTRLTVT.

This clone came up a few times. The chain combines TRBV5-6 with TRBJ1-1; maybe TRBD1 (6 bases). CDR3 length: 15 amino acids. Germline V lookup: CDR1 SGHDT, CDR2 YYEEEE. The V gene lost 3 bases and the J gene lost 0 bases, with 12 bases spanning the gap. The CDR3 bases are TGTGCCAGCAGCTCTTACAGGGACATGAACACTGAAGCTTTCTTT. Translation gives CASSSYRDMNTEAFF.

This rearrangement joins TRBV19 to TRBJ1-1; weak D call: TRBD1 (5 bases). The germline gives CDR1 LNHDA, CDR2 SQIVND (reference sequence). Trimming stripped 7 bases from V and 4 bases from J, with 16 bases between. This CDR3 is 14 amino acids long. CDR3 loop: CASTPGLSSTEAFF. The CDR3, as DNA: TGTGCCAGTACTCCGGGACTCAGTTCCACTGAAGCTTTCTTT. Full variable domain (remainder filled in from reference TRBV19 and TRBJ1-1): DGGITQSPKYLFRKEGQNVTLSCEQNLNHDAMYWYRQDPGQGLRLIYYSQIVNDFQKGDIAEGYSVSREKKESFPLTVTSAQKNPTAFYLCASTPGLSSTEAFFGQGTRLTVV.